A selection of T cell receptor beta chains follows, all from one sample in a study of response to subunit inactivated influenza vaccine. TCRdb reprocessed the RT-PCR reads with MiXCR, giving one entry per CDR3 protein. The table records a few hundred thousand distinct CDR3 sequences, 12% to 15% of them present only once. The input for sequencing was PBMCs from blood, taken 12 days after vaccination. Receptor source: a man in his forties or fifties who received an inactivated influenza vaccine. The CDR3 runs from the conserved cysteine through the conserved F or W. The order of the fields is D gene, J gene, V gene, clone size, CDR3 protein, CDR3 DNA. A D gene is named only where the DNA matches it firmly. Clone size, where shown, is once, few, many, or a class for clones that have expanded.

TRBD2 | TRBJ2-7 | TRBV5-1 | - | CASSLTSGSVSYEQYF | TGCGCCAGCAGTTTGACTAGCGGGAGTGTCTCCTACGAGCAGTACTTC
- | TRBJ2-7 | TRBV20-1 | - | CSARSLAKTYEQYF | TGCAGTGCTAGAAGTCTAGCGAAGACCTACGAGCAGTACTTC
- | TRBJ2-3 | TRBV28 | - | CASSPVAVSTDTQYF | TGTGCCAGCAGCCCTGTAGCGGTTAGCACAGATACGCAGTATTTT
TRBD1 | TRBJ2-7 | TRBV30 | few | CALAGTGISYEQYF | TGTGCCTTAGCCGGGACAGGGATCTCCTACGAGCAGTACTTC
TRBD1 | TRBJ1-5 | TRBV24-1 | - | CATGTGGNQPQHF | TGTGCCACCGGGACAGGGGGCAATCAGCCCCAGCATTTT
- | TRBJ2-3 | TRBV9 | few | CASSENYPPTDTQYF | TGTGCCAGCAGCGAAAACTATCCACCCACAGATACGCAGTATTTT
- | TRBJ2-5 | TRBV24-1 | - | CATSAPKGPHQETQYF | TGTGCCACCAGTGCCCCAAAAGGGCCGCATCAAGAGACCCAGTACTTC
TRBD1 | TRBJ2-7 | TRBV6-1 | - | CASRAGTGVPLLEQYF | TGTGCCAGCAGAGCCGGGACAGGGGTCCCACTACTCGAGCAGTACTTC
- | TRBJ1-1 | TRBV4-3 | few | CASRREYRVNTEAFF | TGCGCCAGCAGACGGGAATACAGGGTGAACACTGAAGCTTTCTTT
TRBD2 | TRBJ2-5 | TRBV29-1 | few | CSVSVGGRGETQYF | TGCAGCGTTTCGGTTGGCGGGAGGGGAGAGACCCAGTACTTC
- | TRBJ2-6 | TRBV7-9 | many | CASSQSSGANVLTF | TGTGCCAGCAGCCAGTCCTCTGGGGCCAACGTCCTGACTTTC
- | TRBJ2-1 | TRBV11-2 | - | CASSQEGVQQFF | TGTGCCAGCAGCCAGGAGGGGGTACAGCAGTTCTTC
- | TRBJ2-1 | TRBV5-1 | - | CASSLETAFANEQFF | TGCGCCAGCAGCTTAGAGACTGCCTTTGCCAATGAGCAGTTCTTC
TRBD2 | TRBJ2-7 | TRBV15 | - | CATSSGYPRTSGSSYEQYF | TGTGCCACCAGCAGTGGGTATCCGCGGACTAGCGGGAGCTCCTACGAGCAGTACTTC
- | TRBJ1-5 | TRBV5-1 | few | CASSLMPASNQPQHF | TGCGCCAGCAGCTTGATGCCAGCTAGCAATCAGCCCCAGCATTTT
- | TRBJ2-2 | TRBV29-1 | - | CSVEDWNRGGPGELVF | TGCAGCGTTGAAGATTGGAACAGGGGGGGCCCCGGGGAGCTGGTTTTT
- | TRBJ1-1 | TRBV7-9 | - | CASSSLRGGNTEAFF | TGTGCCAGCAGCTCCCTTCGCGGGGGGAACACTGAAGCTTTCTTT
- | TRBJ2-1 | TRBV27 | few | CASSSYSYNEQFF | TGTGCCAGCAGTTCGTACTCCTACAATGAGCAGTTCTTC
- | TRBJ1-5 | TRBV10-3 | - | CAISVSGSNQPQHF | TGTGCCATCAGTGTCTCGGGGAGCAATCAGCCCCAGCATTTT
- | TRBJ1-4 | TRBV27 | - | CASSLRGREKLFF | TGTGCCAGCAGTTTAAGGGGAAGAGAAAAACTGTTTTTT
- | TRBJ2-5 | TRBV6-2/TRBV6-3 | - | CASSYGFRETQYF | TGTGCCAGCAGTTACGGGTTTCGAGAGACCCAGTACTTC
TRBD2 | TRBJ2-1 | TRBV4-1 | - | CASSGRTSGGANLNNEQFF | TGCGCCAGCAGCGGACGGACTAGCGGGGGGGCCAATCTAAACAATGAGCAGTTCTTC
- | TRBJ2-1 | TRBV21-1 | - | CASSKDALDQPYNEQFF | TGTGCCAGCAGCAAAGACGCATTAGACCAACCCTACAATGAGCAGTTCTTC
TRBD2 | TRBJ2-5 | TRBV3-1 | - | CASSPRLAANRETQYF | TGTGCCAGCAGCCCCCGGCTAGCGGCCAACCGGGAGACCCAGTACTTC
- | TRBJ2-1 | TRBV3-1 | many | CASSQDGQYNEQFF | TGTGCCAGCAGCCAAGATGGCCAGTACAATGAGCAGTTCTTC
- | TRBJ2-7 | TRBV6-1 | - | CARIRGGQPYEQYF | TGTGCCAGGATCAGGGGGGGACAACCCTACGAGCAGTACTTC
- | TRBJ2-2 | TRBV10-3 | many | CAISGDGTGELFF | TGTGCCATCAGTGGTGACGGAACCGGGGAGCTGTTTTTT
- | TRBJ2-7 | TRBV18 | - | CASSPAAAGSYEQYF | TGTGCCAGCTCACCGGCGGCAGCGGGTTCCTACGAGCAGTACTTC
TRBD2 | TRBJ2-1 | TRBV15 | - | CATSRDTSGGYEQFF | TGTGCCACCAGCAGAGATACTAGCGGGGGGTATGAGCAGTTCTTC
TRBD1 | TRBJ2-5 | TRBV20-1 | many | CSAKRRGRVEETQYF | TGCAGTGCAAAACGCAGGGGGCGGGTGGAAGAGACCCAGTACTTC
- | TRBJ1-2 | TRBV12-3/TRBV12-4 | medium-sized | CASSSQVIGYTF | TGTGCCAGCAGTTCACAGGTTATTGGCTACACCTTC
- | TRBJ1-4 | TRBV4-3 | - | CASSQESGLRNEKLFF | TGCGCCAGCAGCCAAGAATCGGGACTGAGAAATGAAAAACTGTTTTTT
- | TRBJ1-5 | TRBV6-2/TRBV6-3 | - | CASRPGTANQPQHF | TGTGCCAGCAGACCCGGGACGGCCAATCAGCCCCAGCATTTT
- | TRBJ2-1 | TRBV20-1 | - | CSARGVAAAENEQFF | TGCAGTGCTAGAGGGGTAGCGGCCGCAGAAAATGAGCAGTTCTTC
- | TRBJ1-4 | TRBV4-1 | - | CASSQEGYVEKLFF | TGCGCCAGCAGCCAAGAAGGATACGTTGAAAAACTGTTTTTT
TRBD1 | TRBJ2-1 | TRBV20-1 | - | CSASWGTPGGFSNEQFF | TGCAGTGCTAGTTGGGGCACCCCAGGGGGCTTCTCCAATGAGCAGTTCTTC
- | TRBJ2-1 | TRBV20-1 | - | CSARGGTSYNEQFF | TGCAGTGCTAGAGGGGGTACCTCCTACAATGAGCAGTTCTTC
TRBD2 | TRBJ2-5 | TRBV15 | few | CATSRSRTSGDATQYF | TGTGCCACCAGCAGATCCCGGACTAGCGGGGATGCGACCCAGTACTTC
- | TRBJ1-5 | TRBV5-1 | many | CASSLSGSGNQPQHF | TGCGCCAGCAGCTTGTCGGGTTCTGGAAATCAGCCCCAGCATTTT
- | TRBJ2-7 | TRBV20-1 | few | CSARDKREGGYEQYF | TGCAGTGCTAGAGATAAGAGGGAAGGGGGTTACGAGCAGTACTTC
TRBD1 | TRBJ2-7 | TRBV5-1 | few | CASSSPGQGAEQYF | TGCGCCAGCAGCTCTCCGGGACAGGGGGCCGAGCAGTACTTC
TRBD1 | TRBJ1-5 | TRBV12-3/TRBV12-4 | - | CASRGQGQGPQHF | TGTGCCAGCAGAGGACAGGGTCAAGGTCCCCAGCATTTT
TRBD2 | TRBJ2-3 | TRBV5-1 | once | CASSGGTSSTDTQYF | TGCGCCAGCAGCGGCGGGACTAGCAGCACAGATACGCAGTATTTT
TRBD2 | TRBJ2-3 | TRBV15 | - | CATSPRVTVTSGRDDTQYF | TGTGCCACCAGCCCCCGAGTCACCGTGACTAGCGGGAGGGACGATACGCAGTATTTT
TRBD2 | TRBJ2-5 | TRBV5-5 | few | CASSLGLAGGPWETQYF | TGTGCCAGCAGCTTGGGGCTAGCGGGAGGGCCGTGGGAGACCCAGTACTTC
TRBD1 | TRBJ2-7 | TRBV4-2 | - | CASSHFSGTGNEQYF | TGTGCCAGCAGCCACTTTTCCGGGACAGGGAACGAGCAGTACTTC
- | TRBJ2-7 | TRBV10-2 | few | CASSESTKGLSYEQYF | TGCGCCAGCAGTGAGTCGACAAAGGGATTATCCTACGAGCAGTACTTC
- | TRBJ1-1 | TRBV7-6 | - | CASSLAYRADTEAFF | TGTGCCAGCAGCTTAGCGTACCGGGCGGACACTGAAGCTTTCTTT